This entry lists 21 T cell receptor beta chains sequenced from one sample in a study of blood T cell repertoires in COVID-19. The table came from immunoSEQ multiplex PCR; TCRdb's copy has only in-frame clones and leaves some out. The profile shows around 300,000 clones, over 70% of them singletons. The sample taken for sequencing was PBMCs or T cells enriched from blood (not recorded which). These receptors came from a man aged 25-40 years who had recovered from COVID-19.

The rearrangement links TRBV13 to TRBJ2-2; D may be TRBD2 (5 bases). Between the trimmed V and J ends, which lost 0 bases and 8 bases, there was a span of 10 bases. Germline V gene data show CDR1 as PRHDT and CDR2 as FYEKMQ (reference sequence). The CDR3 sequence is 14 residues long. CDR3 region: CASSLGTRVGELFF. The CDR3 DNA sequence: TGTGCCAGCAGCTTAGGCACTAGAGTAGGGGAGCTGTTTTTT.

The chain couples TRBV14 to TRBJ1-4; D possibly corresponds to TRBD1 (5 bases). Germline V gene sequence: CDR1 SGHDN, CDR2 FVKESK. This CDR3 region has 13 residues. The V end lost 4 bases, the J end lost 11 bases, and 14 bases lay between the germline ends. Here the CDR3 reads CASSPGPGLKLFF. For the CDR3, the DNA is TGTGCCAGCAGCCCAGGGCCTGGGCTGAAACTGTTTTTT.

Worth noting for this clone: An end of the junction does not agree with germline; a read error may underlie this. This chain connects TRBV13 to TRBJ2-7, with 7 positions matching TRBD1. The CDR3 sequence is 12 residues long. CDR1 is PRHDT and CDR2 is FYEKMQ in the germline V gene (reference sequence). This CDR3 is CASSYVTGQQNF. The DNA of the CDR3 is TGTGCCAGCAGTTATGTAACGGGACAGCAGAACTTC. The full variable domain, in which reference TRBV13 and TRBJ2-7 provide the parts outside the CDR3, is AAGVIQSPRHLIKEKRETATLKCYPIPRHDTVYWYQQGPGQDPQFLISFYEKMQSDKGSIPDRFSAQQFSDYHSELNMSSLELGDSALYFCASSYVTGQQNFGPGTRLTVT.

J is TRBJ1-1 and V is TRBV15; D might be TRBD1 (6 bases). V lost 4 bases and J 0 bases, leaving 15 bases between the germline ends. The CDR3 totals 16 residues. The germline gives CDR1 LNHNV, CDR2 YYDKDF (reference sequence). CDR3 region: CATSIWGRAVNTEAFF. The DNA for the CDR3 is TGTGCCACCAGCATTTGGGGGCGGGCGGTGAACACTGAAGCTTTCTTT. Filled out from reference TRBV15 and TRBJ1-1, the complete variable domain reads DAMVIQNPRYQVTQFGKPVTLSCSQTLNHNVMYWYQQKSSQAPKLLFHYYDKDFNNEADTPDNFQSRRPNTSFCFLDIRSPGLGDTAMYLCATSIWGRAVNTEAFFGQGTRLTVV.

This clone was seen just once. The chain employs TRBV12-3 or TRBV12-4 and TRBJ1-2; no clear D. The V gene lost 7 bases and the J gene lost 2 bases, with 11 bases spanning the gap. This CDR3 has 13 residues. CDR3 DNA: TGTGCCAGCAATGCCCAGAACAACTATGGCTACACCTTC. Residues: CASNAQNNYGYTF.

This clone is a singleton in its sample. The V and J genes are TRBV16 and TRBJ2-5, with D possibly TRBD1 on 6 matching bases. The CDR3 runs 14 residues. Germline-derived CDR1 and CDR2 are KGHSY and FQNENV. Trimming took off 1 base at V and 2 bases at J, with 8 bases between the two ends. CDR3 in DNA: TGTGCCAGCAGCCAATTCACAGGGCAAGAGACCCAGTACTTC. This sequence encodes CASSQFTGQETQYF.

This chain connects TRBV6-5 to TRBJ1-2; D is unclear. The CDR3 is made up of 15 amino acids. The ends were cut back, 2 bases at V and 0 bases at J, with 10 bases in the middle. CDR1 is MNHEY and CDR2 is SVGAGI in the germline V gene. In nucleotides, the CDR3 is TGTGCCAGCAGTTACGGTGACGGGACTAACTATGGCTACACCTTC. Translated, it gives CASSYGDGTNYGYTF.

The gene calls are TRBV6-5 and TRBJ2-7; no clear D gene. Trimming took off 0 bases at V and 3 bases at J, with 9 bases between the two ends. CDR1 is MNHEY and CDR2 is SVGAGI in the germline V gene. There are 14 residues in the CDR3. CDR3 loop: CASSYSAPSYEQYF. The CDR3 DNA follows: TGTGCCAGCAGTTACTCGGCACCCAGCTACGAGCAGTACTTC.

This clone was picked up one time. This chain links TRBV15 with TRBJ1-6; possibly TRBD1 for D (6 bases). The V and J ends lost 3 bases and 3 bases respectively, with 9 bases between them. The CDR3 is 15 amino acids. Germline lookup yields CDR1 LNHNV and CDR2 YYDKDF (reference sequence). CDR3 residues: CATSSSRGYNSPLHF. CDR3 sequence (DNA): TGTGCCACCAGCAGCAGCAGGGGCTATAATTCACCCCTCCACTTT.

This clone was found once. The chain carries TRBV30 and TRBJ1-5, with 8 bases that match TRBD1. The V gene end was trimmed by 0 bases and the J gene end by 5 bases; junction bases not matched to a gene: 6. Looked up from germline, CDR1 is GTSNPN and CDR2 is SVGIG (reference sequence). This CDR3 spans 15 amino acids. CDR3 amino acids: CAWSVQGAGDQPQHF. CDR3 in DNA: TGTGCCTGGAGTGTCCAGGGGGCGGGCGATCAGCCCCAGCATTTT.

Only one count was recorded for this clone. Other DNA sequences in this sample translate to the same CDR3. This rearrangement joins TRBV18 to TRBJ2-3; 7 positions agree with TRBD1. CDR1 and CDR2 (germline): KGHSH, LQKENI. This CDR3 is 14 amino acids long. V shed 3 bases, J shed 2 bases, and the junction held 2 bases outside the gene matches. The CDR3 here is CASSPGTVTDTQYF. CDR3 in DNA: TGTGCCAGCTCACCGGGGACAGTCACAGATACGCAGTATTTT.

J is TRBJ1-2 and V is TRBV2; D not certain. V was cut by 0 bases and J by 6 bases, with 14 bases left in between. CDR3 length: 15 amino acids. In germline, CDR1 is SNHLY, CDR2 FYNNEI. The CDR3 loop is CASSEALGLVDGYTF. The CDR3 nucleotides are TGTGCCAGCAGTGAAGCGCTTGGCCTAGTAGATGGCTACACCTTC. The full variable domain, in which reference TRBV2 and TRBJ1-2 provide the parts outside the CDR3, is EPEVTQTPSHQVTQMGQEVILRCVPISNHLYFYWYRQILGQKVEFLVSFYNNEISEKSEIFDDQFSVERPDGSNFTLKIRSTKLEDSAMYFCASSEALGLVDGYTFGSGTRLTVV.

This chain uses TRBV12-3 or TRBV12-4 with TRBJ1-5; a weak D match, TRBD1 (6 bases). This CDR3 is 13 amino acids long. V was trimmed by 7 bases and J by 7 bases, leaving 14 bases between them. DNA for the CDR3: TGTGCCAGCACCCCCGGGGGGGGCCAGCCCCAGCATTTT. Translated, it gives CASTPGGGQPQHF.

V gene TRBV28 combines with J gene TRBJ2-3, with TRBD2 as a possible D gene (7 bases). The V end lost 7 bases, the J end lost 0 bases, and 23 bases lay between the germline ends. Germline V lookup: CDR1 MDHEN, CDR2 SYDVKM. This CDR3 has 18 amino acids. DNA for the CDR3: TGTGCCAGCAAACCCCCCGGAGGGGGGGGCTTTAGCACAGATACGCAGTATTTT. As protein: CASKPPGGGGFSTDTQYF.

The table lists this clone with a count of one. J is TRBJ1-1 and V is TRBV7-9; 7 bases are shared with TRBD1. The germline V gene encodes CDR1 SEHNR and CDR2 FQNEAQ (reference sequence). Losses at the gene ends were 5 bases for V and 0 bases for J; bases not matched to a gene: 9. The CDR3 is made up of 16 amino acids. The CDR3 region has the DNA TGTGCCAGCAGCAAGTGGGAAAGGGGGCTGAACACTGAAGCTTTCTTT. Translated: CASSKWERGLNTEAFF.

The V and J genes are TRBV2 and TRBJ1-6; 7 bases are a match to TRBD1. This CDR3 has 14 residues. Per germline, CDR1 SNHLY and CDR2 FYNNEI. Trimming removed 2 bases from V and 9 bases from J; junction bases left unmatched: 4. The CDR3 coding sequence is TGTGCCAGCAGTGAATCAGGGGGATCTTCACCCCTCCACTTT. Protein product: CASSESGGSSPLHF.

This clone has at least ten counts. The chain combines TRBV28 with TRBJ1-2, with D perhaps matching TRBD1 (6 bases). There are 13 residues in the CDR3. V lost 5 bases, J lost 4 bases, and 11 bases lay in between. Germline lookup yields CDR1 MDHEN and CDR2 SYDVKM. CDR3 amino acids: CASSPGQSYGYTF. The CDR3 bases are TGTGCCAGCAGTCCCGGACAGAGCTATGGCTACACCTTC.

The V and J genes are TRBV28 and TRBJ1-3; D gene ambiguous. The V end lost 6 bases, the J end lost 2 bases, and 8 bases lay between the germline ends. This CDR3 is 13 amino acids long. Germline V lookup: CDR1 MDHEN, CDR2 SYDVKM. The CDR3 sequence is CASRFPAGNTIYF. The CDR3 coding sequence is TGTGCCAGCAGGTTCCCGGCTGGAAACACCATATATTTT.

The count of this clone is one. The chain recombines TRBV4-1 with TRBJ1-3, with 9 bases that match TRBD1. V dropped 2 bases and J dropped 5; count of bases not matched to a gene: 16. From germline, CDR1 is MGHRA and CDR2 YSYEKL. The CDR3 contains 19 residues. CDR3 in amino acids: CASSQKRDRVLPTRNTIYF. In DNA form, the CDR3 reads TGCGCCAGCAGCCAAAAAAGGGACAGGGTGTTACCGACTCGAAACACCATATATTTT.

V gene TRBV6-5 combines with J gene TRBJ2-1; 8 bases line up with TRBD1. The V and J ends lost 2 bases and 7 bases, in that order; junction bases with no gene match: 1. The CDR3 sequence is 13 residues long. Germline values: CDR1 MNHEY, CDR2 SVGAGI. The CDR3 coding sequence is TGTGCCAGCAGTTACCGACAGGGGAATGAGCAGTTCTTC. Translation gives CASSYRQGNEQFF.

The chain combines TRBV5-1 with TRBJ2-1, with 10 bases that match TRBD2. V lost 4 bases, J lost 2 bases, and 3 bases stayed unmatched. There are 15 residues in the CDR3. Germline CDR1 is SGHRS and CDR2 is YFSETQ. The CDR3 DNA sequence: TGCGCCAGCAGCCTTAGCGGGGGGCCCTACAATGAGCAGTTCTTC. Its translation is CASSLSGGPYNEQFF. The full variable domain, rest sourced from reference TRBV5-1 and TRBJ2-1, is KAGVTQTPRYLIKTRGQQVTLSCSPISGHRSVSWYQQTPGQGLQFLFEYFSETQRNKGNFPGRFSGRQFSNSRSEMNVSTLELGDSALYLCASSLSGGPYNEQFFGPGTRLTVL.